The present T cell receptor beta chain was sequenced within a study of early T cells in non-severe SARS-CoV-2 infection. Ten or more counts support this clonotype. MiXCR was run by TCRdb on the 5' RACE reads, yielding one entry per CDR3 protein. Of 55,000 to 85,000 distinct CDR3 sequences in the sample, around 12% were seen once. The origin of this receptor is an adult who was a healthcare worker with PCR-confirmed SARS-CoV-2 infection or an uninfected control (not recorded which). What was sequenced was whole blood.

The CDR3 sequence: CASSQVSRGGVKNIQYF. Written as DNA, the CDR3 is TGTGCCAGCAGCCAAGTATCTCGGGGGGGCGTAAAAAACATTCAGTACTTC. V is TRBV3-1 and J is TRBJ2-4; 8 bases match TRBD2. The junction had 9 bases not matched to a gene; V was cut back by 1 base and J by 4 bases. The CDR3 runs to 17 residues. The V gene's germline CDR1 is LGHDT and CDR2 YNNKEL (reference sequence).